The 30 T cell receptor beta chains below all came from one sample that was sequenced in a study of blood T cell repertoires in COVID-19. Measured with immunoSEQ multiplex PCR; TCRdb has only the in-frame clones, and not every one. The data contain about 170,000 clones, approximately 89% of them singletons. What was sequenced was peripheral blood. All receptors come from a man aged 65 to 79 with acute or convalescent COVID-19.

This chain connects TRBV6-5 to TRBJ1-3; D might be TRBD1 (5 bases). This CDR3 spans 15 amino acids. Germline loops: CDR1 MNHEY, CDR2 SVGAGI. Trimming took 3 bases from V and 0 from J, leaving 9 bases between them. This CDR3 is CASSYSTASGNTIYF. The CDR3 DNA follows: TGTGCCAGCAGTTATTCGACAGCCTCTGGAAACACCATATATTTT.

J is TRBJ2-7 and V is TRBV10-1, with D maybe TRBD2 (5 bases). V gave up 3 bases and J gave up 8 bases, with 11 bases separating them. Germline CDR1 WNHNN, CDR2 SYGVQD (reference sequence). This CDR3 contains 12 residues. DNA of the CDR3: TGCGCCAGCAGTGAACTGCCCGGGAAGCAGTACTTC. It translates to CASSELPGKQYF.

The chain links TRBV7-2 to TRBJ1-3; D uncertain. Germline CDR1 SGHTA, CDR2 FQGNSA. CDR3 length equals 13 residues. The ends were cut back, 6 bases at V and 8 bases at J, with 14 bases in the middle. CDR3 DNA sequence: TGTGCCAGCAGGGCACAGACCCTGCACACCATATATTTT. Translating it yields CASRAQTLHTIYF. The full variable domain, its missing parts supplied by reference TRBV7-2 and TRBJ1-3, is GAGVSQSPSNKVTEKGKDVELRCDPISGHTALYWYRQSLGQGLEFLIYFQGNSAPDKSGLPSDRFSAERTGGSVSTLTIQRTQQEDSAVYLCASRAQTLHTIYFGEGSWLTVV.

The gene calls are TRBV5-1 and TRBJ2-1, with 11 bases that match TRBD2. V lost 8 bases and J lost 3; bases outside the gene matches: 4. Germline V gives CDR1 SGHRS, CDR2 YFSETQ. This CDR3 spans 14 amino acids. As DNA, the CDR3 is TGCGCCAGTACTAGCGGGAGCAGCTACAATGAGCAGTTCTTC. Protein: CASTSGSSYNEQFF.

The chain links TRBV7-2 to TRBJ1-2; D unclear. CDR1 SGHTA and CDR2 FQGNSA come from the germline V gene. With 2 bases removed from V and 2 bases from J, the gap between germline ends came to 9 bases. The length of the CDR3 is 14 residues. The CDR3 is CASSLYTANYGYTF. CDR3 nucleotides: TGTGCCAGCAGCTTATATACAGCCAACTATGGCTACACCTTC.

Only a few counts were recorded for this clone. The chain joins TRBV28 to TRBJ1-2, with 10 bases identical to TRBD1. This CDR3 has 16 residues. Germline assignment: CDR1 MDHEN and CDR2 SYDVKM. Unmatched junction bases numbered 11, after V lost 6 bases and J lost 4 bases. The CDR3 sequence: CASRTPTGGLGYGYTF. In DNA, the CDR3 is TGTGCCAGCAGAACCCCGACAGGGGGCCTCGGCTATGGCTACACCTTC.

CDR3 protein: CASSGQMNTEAFF. The CDR3 bases are TGTGCCAGCTCAGGCCAGATGAACACTGAAGCTTTCTTT. The genes are TRBV18 and TRBJ1-1; no clear D gene. The V gene lost 5 bases and the J gene lost 0 bases, with 7 bases spanning the gap. The CDR3 is made up of 13 amino acids. In germline, CDR1 is KGHSH, CDR2 LQKENI.

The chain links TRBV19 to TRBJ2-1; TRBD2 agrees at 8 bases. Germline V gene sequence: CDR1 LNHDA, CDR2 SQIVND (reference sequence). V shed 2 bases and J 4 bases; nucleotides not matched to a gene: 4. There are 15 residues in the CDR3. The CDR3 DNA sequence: TGTGCCAGTAGTATAATCGGGAGGGGGTACAATGAGCAGTTCTTC. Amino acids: CASSIIGRGYNEQFF.

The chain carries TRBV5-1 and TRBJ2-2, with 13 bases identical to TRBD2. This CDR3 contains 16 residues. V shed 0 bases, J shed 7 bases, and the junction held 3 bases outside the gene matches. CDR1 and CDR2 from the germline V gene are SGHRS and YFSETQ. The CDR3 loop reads CASSLAGTSGIGELFF. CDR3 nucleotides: TGCGCCAGCAGCTTGGCCGGGACTAGCGGGATCGGGGAGCTGTTTTTT.

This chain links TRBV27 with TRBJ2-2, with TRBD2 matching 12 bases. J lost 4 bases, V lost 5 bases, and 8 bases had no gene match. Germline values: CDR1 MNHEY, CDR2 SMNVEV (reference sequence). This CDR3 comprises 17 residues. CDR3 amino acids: CASSPLAGGRSTGELFF. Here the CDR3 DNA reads TGTGCCAGCAGTCCTCTAGCGGGGGGGCGAAGCACCGGGGAGCTGTTTTTT.

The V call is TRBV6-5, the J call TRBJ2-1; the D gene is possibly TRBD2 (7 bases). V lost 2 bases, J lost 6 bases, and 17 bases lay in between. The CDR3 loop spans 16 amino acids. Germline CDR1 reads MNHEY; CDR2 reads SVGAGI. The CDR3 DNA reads TGTGCCAGCAGTTACCCTGGGGGGGGCACCCGCAATGAGCAGTTCTTC. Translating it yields CASSYPGGGTRNEQFF.

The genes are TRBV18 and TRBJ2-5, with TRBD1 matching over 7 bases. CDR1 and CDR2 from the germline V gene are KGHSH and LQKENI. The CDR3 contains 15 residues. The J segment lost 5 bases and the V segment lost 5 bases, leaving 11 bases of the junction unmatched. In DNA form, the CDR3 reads TGTGCCAGCTCAGAGAGACAGGGTTCGTTGGAGACCCAGTACTTC. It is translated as CASSERQGSLETQYF. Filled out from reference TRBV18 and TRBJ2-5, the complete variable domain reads NAGVMQNPRHLVRRRGQEARLRCSPMKGHSHVYWYRQLPEEGLKFMVYLQKENIIDESGMPKERFSAEFPKEGPSILRIQQVVRGDSAAYFCASSERQGSLETQYFGPGTRLLVL.

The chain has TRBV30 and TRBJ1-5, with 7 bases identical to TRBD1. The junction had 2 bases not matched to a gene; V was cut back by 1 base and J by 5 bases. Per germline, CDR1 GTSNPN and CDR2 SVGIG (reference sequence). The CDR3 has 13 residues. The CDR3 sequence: CAWSAQGDQPQHF. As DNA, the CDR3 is TGTGCCTGGAGTGCCCAGGGGGATCAGCCCCAGCATTTT.

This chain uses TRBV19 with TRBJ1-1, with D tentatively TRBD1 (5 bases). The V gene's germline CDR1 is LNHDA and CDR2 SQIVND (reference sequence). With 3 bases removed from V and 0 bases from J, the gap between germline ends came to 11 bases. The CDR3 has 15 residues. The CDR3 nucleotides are TGTGCCAGTAGTATCTGGGGCCGGATGAACACTGAAGCTTTCTTT. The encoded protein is CASSIWGRMNTEAFF.

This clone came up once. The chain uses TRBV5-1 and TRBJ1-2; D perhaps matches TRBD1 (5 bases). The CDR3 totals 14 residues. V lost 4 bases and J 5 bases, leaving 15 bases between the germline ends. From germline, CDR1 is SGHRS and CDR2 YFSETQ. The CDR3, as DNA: TGCGCCAGCAGCCTTACTATGGGGGGGTATGGCTACACCTTC. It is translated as CASSLTMGGYGYTF.

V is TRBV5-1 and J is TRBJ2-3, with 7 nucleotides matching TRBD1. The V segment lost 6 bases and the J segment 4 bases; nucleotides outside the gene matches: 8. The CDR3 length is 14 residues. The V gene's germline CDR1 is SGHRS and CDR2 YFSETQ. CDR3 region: CASTLSTGADTQYF. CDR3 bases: TGCGCCAGCACCCTTTCTACAGGGGCAGATACGCAGTATTTT. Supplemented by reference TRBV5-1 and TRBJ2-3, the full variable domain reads KAGVTQTPRYLIKTRGQQVTLSCSPISGHRSVSWYQQTPGQGLQFLFEYFSETQRNKGNFPGRFSGRQFSNSRSEMNVSTLELGDSALYLCASTLSTGADTQYFGPGTRLTVL.

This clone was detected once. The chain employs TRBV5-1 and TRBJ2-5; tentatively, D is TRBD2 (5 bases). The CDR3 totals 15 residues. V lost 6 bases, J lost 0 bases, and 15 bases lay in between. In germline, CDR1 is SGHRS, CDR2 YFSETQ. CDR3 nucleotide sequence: TGCGCCAGCACAGGCGGCGGGTATTACCAAGAGACCCAGTACTTC. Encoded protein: CASTGGGYYQETQYF.

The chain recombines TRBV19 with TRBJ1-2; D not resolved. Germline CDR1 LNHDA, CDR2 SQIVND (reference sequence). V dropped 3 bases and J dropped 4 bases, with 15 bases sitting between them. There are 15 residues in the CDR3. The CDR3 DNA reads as TGTGCCAGTAGTATTCTAACGAGTCGGAGCTATGGCTACACCTTC. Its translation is CASSILTSRSYGYTF.

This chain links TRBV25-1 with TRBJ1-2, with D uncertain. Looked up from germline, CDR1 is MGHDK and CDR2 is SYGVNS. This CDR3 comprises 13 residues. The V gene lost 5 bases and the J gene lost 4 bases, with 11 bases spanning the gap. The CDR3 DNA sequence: TGTGCCAGCAGTCGTGGGGAGGGCTATGGCTACACCTTC. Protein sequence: CASSRGEGYGYTF.

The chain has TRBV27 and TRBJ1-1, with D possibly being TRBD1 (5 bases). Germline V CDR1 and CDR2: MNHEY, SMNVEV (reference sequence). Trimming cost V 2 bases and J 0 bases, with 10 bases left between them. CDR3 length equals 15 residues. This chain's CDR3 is CASSLKAGMNTEAFF. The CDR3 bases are TGTGCCAGCAGTTTAAAGGCAGGGATGAACACTGAAGCTTTCTTT.

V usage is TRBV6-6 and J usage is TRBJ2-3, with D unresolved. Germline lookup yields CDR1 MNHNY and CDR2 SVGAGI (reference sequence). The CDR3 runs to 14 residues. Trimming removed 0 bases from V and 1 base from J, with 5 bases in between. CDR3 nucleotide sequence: TGTGCCAGCAGTTACTCTGAGGGCACAGATACGCAGTATTTT. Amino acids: CASSYSEGTDTQYF.

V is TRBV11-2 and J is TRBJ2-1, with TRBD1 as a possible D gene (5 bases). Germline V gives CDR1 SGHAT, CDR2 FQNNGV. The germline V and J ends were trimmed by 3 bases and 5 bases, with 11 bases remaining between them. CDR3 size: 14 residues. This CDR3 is CASSFSGINNEQFF. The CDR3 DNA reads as TGTGCCAGCAGCTTTTCAGGGATCAACAATGAGCAGTTCTTC.

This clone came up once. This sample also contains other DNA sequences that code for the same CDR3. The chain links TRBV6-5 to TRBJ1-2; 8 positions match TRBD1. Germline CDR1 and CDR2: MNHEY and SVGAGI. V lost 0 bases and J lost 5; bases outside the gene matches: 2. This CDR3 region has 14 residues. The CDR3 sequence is CASSYSTGGYGYTF. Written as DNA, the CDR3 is TGTGCCAGCAGTTACTCTACAGGGGGGTATGGCTACACCTTC.

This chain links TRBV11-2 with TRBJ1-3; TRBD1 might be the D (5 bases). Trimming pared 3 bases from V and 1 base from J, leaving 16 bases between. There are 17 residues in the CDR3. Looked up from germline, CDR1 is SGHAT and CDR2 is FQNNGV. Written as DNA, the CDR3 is TGTGCCAGCAGCTTCGGGCAGGGAGGTAATTCTGGAAACACCATATATTTT. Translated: CASSFGQGGNSGNTIYF.

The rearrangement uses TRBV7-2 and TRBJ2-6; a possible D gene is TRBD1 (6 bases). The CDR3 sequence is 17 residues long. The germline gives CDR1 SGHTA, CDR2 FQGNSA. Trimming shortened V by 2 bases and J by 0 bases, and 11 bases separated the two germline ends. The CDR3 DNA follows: TGTGCCAGCAGCTTACAGGGGACGAGCTCTGGGGCCAACGTCCTGACTTTC. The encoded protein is CASSLQGTSSGANVLTF.

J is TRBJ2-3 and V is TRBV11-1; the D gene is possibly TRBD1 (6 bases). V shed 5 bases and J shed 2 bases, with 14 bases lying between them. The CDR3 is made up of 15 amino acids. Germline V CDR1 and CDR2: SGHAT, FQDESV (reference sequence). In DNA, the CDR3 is TGTGCCAGCAGCCCGCGGCGGACAGACACAGATACGCAGTATTTT. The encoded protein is CASSPRRTDTDTQYF.

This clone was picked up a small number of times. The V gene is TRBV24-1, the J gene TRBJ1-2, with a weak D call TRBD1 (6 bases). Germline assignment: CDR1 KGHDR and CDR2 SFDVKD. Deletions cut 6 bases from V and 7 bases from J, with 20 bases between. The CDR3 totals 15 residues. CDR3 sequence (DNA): TGTGCCACCAGTCCTAAAGACGCCAGGGGTCGTGGCTACACCTTC. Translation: CATSPKDARGRGYTF.

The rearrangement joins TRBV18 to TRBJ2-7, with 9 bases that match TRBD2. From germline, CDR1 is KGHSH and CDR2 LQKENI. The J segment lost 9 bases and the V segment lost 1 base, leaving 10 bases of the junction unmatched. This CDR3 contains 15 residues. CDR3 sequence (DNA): TGTGCCAGCTCACCACTCGCGGGAGGGCCCTCAGGGCAGTACTTC. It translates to CASSPLAGGPSGQYF.

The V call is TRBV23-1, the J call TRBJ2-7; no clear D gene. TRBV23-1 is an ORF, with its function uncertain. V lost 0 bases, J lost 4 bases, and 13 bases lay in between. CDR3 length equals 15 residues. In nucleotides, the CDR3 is TGCGCCAGCAGTCAATCGGGCAAAATAAGGTACGAGCAGTACTTC. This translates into CASSQSGKIRYEQYF.

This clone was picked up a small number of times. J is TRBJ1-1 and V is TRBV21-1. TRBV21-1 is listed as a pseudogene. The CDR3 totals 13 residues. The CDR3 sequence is CASSKGGGTEAFF. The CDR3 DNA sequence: TGTGCCAGCAGCAAAGGAGGAGGGACCGAAGCTTTCTTT.